The subject of this entry is one TCR beta chain. Antigen specificity is unknown. This entry is derived from a study of siplizumab effects on memory and regulatory T cells. Study-level results: Siplizumab brought about a significant reduction in alloreactive sequences traceable to unstimulated CD4+ memory cells.

Per germline, CDR1 SGHRS and CDR2 YFSETQ. With 2 bases removed from V and 1 base from J, the gap between germline ends came to 17 bases. The CDR3 runs 17 residues. Repertoires were generated with immunoSEQ multiplex PCR, while TCRdb's copy carries only in-frame clones and drops some. The sample has about 69,000 clones; over 75% are singletons. V gene TRBV5-1 combines with J gene TRBJ2-3; D is ambiguous. This TCR was sampled from a human donor in good health. The material sequenced was Tregs sorted from blood. The CDR3 loop is CASSFARTVRGTDTQYF. The CDR3 DNA reads as TGCGCCAGCAGCTTCGCGAGGACCGTTAGAGGCACAGATACGCAGTATTTT.